This TCR beta chain stems from a study of T cells after yellow fever vaccination. The V gene end was trimmed by 6 bases and the J gene end by 5 bases; junction bases not matched to a gene: 19. CDR3 length: 17 amino acids. Germline V lookup: CDR1 DFQATT, CDR2 SNEGSKA (reference sequence). A single record per CDR3 protein comes from TCRdb applying MiXCR to the 5' RACE reads. The sample has hundreds of thousands of distinct CDR3 sequences, around 3.6% seen once; the top ten hold 20% to 25%. The sample was PBMCs, taken on the day of the yellow fever booster vaccination. The chain recombines TRBV20-1 with TRBJ2-3; 8 bases line up with TRBD1. This clonotype was obtained from a man between 18 and 29 years old who received the YFV17D yellow fever vaccine. As DNA, the CDR3 is TGCAGTGCCTCCCCCCCCGGCAGGGGGCTCGGTCAAGATACGCAGTATTTT. Amino acids: CSASPPGRGLGQDTQYF.